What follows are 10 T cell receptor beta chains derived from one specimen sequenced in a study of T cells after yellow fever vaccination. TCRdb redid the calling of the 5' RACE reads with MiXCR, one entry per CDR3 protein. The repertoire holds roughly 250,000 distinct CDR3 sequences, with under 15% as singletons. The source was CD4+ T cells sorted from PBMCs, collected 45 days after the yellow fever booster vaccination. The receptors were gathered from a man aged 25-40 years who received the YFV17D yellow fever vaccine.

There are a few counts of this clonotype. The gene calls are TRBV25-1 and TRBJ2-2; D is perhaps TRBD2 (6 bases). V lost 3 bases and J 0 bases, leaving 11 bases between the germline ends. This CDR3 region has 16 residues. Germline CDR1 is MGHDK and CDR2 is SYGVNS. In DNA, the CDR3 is TGTGCCAGCAGTGATCGACTAGACGCGAACACCGGGGAGCTGTTTTTT. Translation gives CASSDRLDANTGELFF.

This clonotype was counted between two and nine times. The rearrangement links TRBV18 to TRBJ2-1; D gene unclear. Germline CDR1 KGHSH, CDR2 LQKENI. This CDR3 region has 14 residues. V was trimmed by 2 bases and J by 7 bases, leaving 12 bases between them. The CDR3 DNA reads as TGTGCCAGCTCACCAAGTAATGGAGTGAATGAGCAGTTCTTC. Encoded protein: CASSPSNGVNEQFF.

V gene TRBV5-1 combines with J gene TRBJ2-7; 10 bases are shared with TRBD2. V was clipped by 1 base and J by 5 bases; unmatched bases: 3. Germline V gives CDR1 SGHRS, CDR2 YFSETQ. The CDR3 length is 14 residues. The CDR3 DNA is TGCGCCAGCAGCTTGCCTAGCGGGAGCAACGAGCAGTACTTC. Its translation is CASSLPSGSNEQYF. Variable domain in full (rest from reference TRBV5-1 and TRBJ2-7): KAGVTQTPRYLIKTRGQQVTLSCSPISGHRSVSWYQQTPGQGLQFLFEYFSETQRNKGNFPGRFSGRQFSNSRSEMNVSTLELGDSALYLCASSLPSGSNEQYFGPGTRLTVT.

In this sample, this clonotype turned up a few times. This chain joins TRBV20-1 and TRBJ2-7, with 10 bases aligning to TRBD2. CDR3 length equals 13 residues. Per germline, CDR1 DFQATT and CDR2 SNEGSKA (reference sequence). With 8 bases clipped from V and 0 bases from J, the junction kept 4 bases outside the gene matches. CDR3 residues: CSLSSGSSYEQYF. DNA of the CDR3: TGCAGTTTATCTAGCGGGAGCTCCTACGAGCAGTACTTC.

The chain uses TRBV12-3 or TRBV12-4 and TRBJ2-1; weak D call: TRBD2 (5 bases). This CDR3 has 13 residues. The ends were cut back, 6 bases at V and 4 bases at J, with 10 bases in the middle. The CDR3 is CASRVGLYNEQFF. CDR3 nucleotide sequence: TGTGCCAGCAGGGTAGGACTTTACAATGAGCAGTTCTTC.

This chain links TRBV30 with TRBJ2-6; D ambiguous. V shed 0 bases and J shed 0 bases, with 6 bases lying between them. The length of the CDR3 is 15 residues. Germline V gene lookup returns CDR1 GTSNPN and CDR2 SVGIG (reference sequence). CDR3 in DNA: TGTGCCTGGAGTGTACAGCGCTCTGGGGCCAACGTCCTGACTTTC. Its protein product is CAWSVQRSGANVLTF.

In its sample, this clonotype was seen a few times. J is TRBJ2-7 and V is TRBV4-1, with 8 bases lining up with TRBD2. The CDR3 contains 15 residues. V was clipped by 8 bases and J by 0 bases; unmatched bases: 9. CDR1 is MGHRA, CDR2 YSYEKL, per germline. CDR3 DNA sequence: TGCGCCAGCCGACCTAGCGGGTTGAGCTCCTACGAGCAGTACTTC. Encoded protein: CASRPSGLSSYEQYF.

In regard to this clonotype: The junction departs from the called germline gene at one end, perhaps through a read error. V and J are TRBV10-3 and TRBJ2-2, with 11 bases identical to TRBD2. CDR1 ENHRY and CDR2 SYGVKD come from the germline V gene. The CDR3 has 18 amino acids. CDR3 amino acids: CAITEGRLAGSSPGELFF. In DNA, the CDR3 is TGTGCCATCACTGAGGGAAGACTAGCGGGATCTTCTCCCGGGGAGCTGTTTTTT.

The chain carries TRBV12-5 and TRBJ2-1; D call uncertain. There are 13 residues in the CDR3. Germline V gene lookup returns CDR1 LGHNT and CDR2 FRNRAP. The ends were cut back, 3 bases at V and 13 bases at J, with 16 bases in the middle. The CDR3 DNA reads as TGTGCTAGTGGTTTCGCTTGGTCCCCGGCCCAGTTCTTC. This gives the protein CASGFAWSPAQFF.

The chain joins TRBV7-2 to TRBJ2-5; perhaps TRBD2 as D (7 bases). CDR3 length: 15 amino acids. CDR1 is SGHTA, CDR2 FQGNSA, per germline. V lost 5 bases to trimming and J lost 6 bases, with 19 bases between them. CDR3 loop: CASSTAAGAVKTQYF. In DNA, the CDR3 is TGTGCCAGCAGCACAGCGGCGGGGGCGGTAAAGACCCAGTACTTC. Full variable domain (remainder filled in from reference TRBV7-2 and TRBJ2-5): GAGVSQSPSNKVTEKGKDVELRCDPISGHTALYWYRQSLGQGLEFLIYFQGNSAPDKSGLPSDRFSAERTGGSVSTLTIQRTQQEDSAVYLCASSTAAGAVKTQYFGPGTRLLVL.